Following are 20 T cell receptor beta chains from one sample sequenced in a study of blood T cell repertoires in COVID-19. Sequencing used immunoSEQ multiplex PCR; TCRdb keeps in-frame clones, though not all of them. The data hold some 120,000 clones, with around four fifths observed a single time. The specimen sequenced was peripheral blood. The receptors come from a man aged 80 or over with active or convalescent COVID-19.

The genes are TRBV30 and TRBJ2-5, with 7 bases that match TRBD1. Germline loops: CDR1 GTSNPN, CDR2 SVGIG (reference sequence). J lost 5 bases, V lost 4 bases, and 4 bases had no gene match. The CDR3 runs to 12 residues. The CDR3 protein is CAWIGQAETQYF. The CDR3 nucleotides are TGTGCCTGGATCGGACAGGCGGAGACCCAGTACTTC. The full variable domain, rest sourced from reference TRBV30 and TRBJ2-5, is SQTIHQWPATLVQPVGSPLSLECTVEGTSNPNLYWYRQAAGRGLQLLFYSVGIGQISSEVPQNLSASRPQDRQFILSSKKLLLSDSGFYLCAWIGQAETQYFGPGTRLLVL.

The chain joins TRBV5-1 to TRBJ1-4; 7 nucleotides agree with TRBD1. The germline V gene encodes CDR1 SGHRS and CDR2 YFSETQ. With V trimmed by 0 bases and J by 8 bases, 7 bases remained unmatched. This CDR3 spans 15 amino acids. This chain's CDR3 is CASSLAEGAEEKLFF. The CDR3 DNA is TGCGCCAGCAGCTTGGCAGAGGGGGCGGAAGAAAAACTGTTTTTT. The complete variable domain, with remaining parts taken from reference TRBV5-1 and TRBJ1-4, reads KAGVTQTPRYLIKTRGQQVTLSCSPISGHRSVSWYQQTPGQGLQFLFEYFSETQRNKGNFPGRFSGRQFSNSRSEMNVSTLELGDSALYLCASSLAEGAEEKLFFGSGTQLSVL.

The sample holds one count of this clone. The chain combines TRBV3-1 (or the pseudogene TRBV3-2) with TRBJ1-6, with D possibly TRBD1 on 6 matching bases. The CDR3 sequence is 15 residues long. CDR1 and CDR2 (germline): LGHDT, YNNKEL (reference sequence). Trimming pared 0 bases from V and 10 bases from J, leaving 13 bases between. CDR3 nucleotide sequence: TGTGCCAGCAGCCAAGAAGACAGGATGAACTCACCCCTCCACTTT. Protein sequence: CASSQEDRMNSPLHF.

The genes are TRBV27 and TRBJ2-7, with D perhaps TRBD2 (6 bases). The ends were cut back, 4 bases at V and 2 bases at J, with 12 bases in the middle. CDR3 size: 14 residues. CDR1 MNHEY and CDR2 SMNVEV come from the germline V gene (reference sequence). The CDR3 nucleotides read TGTGCCAGCAGTTCGCGGGGCCGCCCCTACGAGCAGTACTTC. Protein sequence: CASSSRGRPYEQYF.

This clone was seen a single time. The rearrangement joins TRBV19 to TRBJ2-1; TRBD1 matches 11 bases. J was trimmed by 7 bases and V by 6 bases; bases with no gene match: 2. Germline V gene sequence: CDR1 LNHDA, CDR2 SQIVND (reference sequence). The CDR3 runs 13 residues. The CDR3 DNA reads TGTGCCAGTAGGGACAGGGGGCTGAATGAGCAGTTCTTC. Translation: CASRDRGLNEQFF.

The CDR3 DNA reads TGTGCCAGCAGTGAATGGAATGGGCGCTACACCTTC. It yields the protein CASSEWNGRYTF. The chain couples TRBV25-1 to TRBJ1-2; D is unresolved. Germline loops: CDR1 MGHDK, CDR2 SYGVNS. Trimming removed 1 base at V and 9 bases at J, with 9 bases between. The length of the CDR3 is 12 residues.

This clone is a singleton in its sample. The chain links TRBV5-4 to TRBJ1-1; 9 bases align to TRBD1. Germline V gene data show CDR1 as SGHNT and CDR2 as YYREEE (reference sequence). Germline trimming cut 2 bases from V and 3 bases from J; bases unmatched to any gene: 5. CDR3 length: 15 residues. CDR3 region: CASSFPGTGYTEAFF. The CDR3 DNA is TGTGCCAGCAGCTTCCCCGGGACAGGGTACACTGAAGCTTTCTTT.

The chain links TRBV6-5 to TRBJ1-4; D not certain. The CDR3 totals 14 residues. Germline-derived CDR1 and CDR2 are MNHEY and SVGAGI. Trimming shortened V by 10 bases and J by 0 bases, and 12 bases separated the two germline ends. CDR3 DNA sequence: TGTGCCATCAAGAGAAGTTCAACTAATGAAAAACTGTTTTTT. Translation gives CAIKRSSTNEKLFF.

The CDR3 region has the DNA TGTGCCAGCAGTCGACTAGCGGGGAATTACAATGAGCAGTTCTTC. This codes for CASSRLAGNYNEQFF. The rearrangement uses TRBV7-3 and TRBJ2-1; 11 nucleotides match TRBD2. CDR3 length: 15 amino acids. Losses at the gene ends were 6 bases for V and 4 bases for J; bases not matched to a gene: 5. Germline V gene data show CDR1 as SGHTA and CDR2 as FQGTGA.

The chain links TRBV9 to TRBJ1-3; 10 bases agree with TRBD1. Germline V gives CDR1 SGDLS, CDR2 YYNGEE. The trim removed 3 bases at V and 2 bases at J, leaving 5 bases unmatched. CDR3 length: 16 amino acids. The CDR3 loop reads CASSDGTGATGNTIYF. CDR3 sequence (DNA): TGTGCCAGCAGCGATGGGACAGGGGCCACTGGAAACACCATATATTTT.

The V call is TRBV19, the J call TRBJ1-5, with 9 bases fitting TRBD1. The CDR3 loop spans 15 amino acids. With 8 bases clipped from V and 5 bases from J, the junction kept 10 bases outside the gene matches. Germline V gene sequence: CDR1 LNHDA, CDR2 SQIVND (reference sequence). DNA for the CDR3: TGTGCCAGTTCCAGGACAGGGGATTTGCATCAGCCCCAGCATTTT. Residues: CASSRTGDLHQPQHF. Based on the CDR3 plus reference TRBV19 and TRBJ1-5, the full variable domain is DGGITQSPKYLFRKEGQNVTLSCEQNLNHDAMYWYRQDPGQGLRLIYYSQIVNDFQKGDIAEGYSVSREKKESFPLTVTSAQKNPTAFYLCASSRTGDLHQPQHFGDGTRLSIL.

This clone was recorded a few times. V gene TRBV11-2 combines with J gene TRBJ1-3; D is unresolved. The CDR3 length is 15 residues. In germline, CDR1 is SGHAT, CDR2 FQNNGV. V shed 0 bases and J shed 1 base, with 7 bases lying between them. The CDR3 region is CASSLDEVSGNTIYF. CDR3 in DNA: TGTGCCAGCAGCTTAGACGAGGTATCTGGAAACACCATATATTTT.

The DNA for the CDR3 is TGTGCCAGCAGTGATATCGGGACAGTACAAGAGACCCAGTACTTC. Translating gives CASSDIGTVQETQYF. The chain joins TRBV2 to TRBJ2-5; 7 positions agree with TRBD1. With 3 bases clipped from V and 2 bases from J, the junction kept 6 bases outside the gene matches. Germline V gene lookup returns CDR1 SNHLY and CDR2 FYNNEI. This CDR3 is 15 amino acids long. Full variable domain (rest looked up from reference TRBV2 and TRBJ2-5): EPEVTQTPSHQVTQMGQEVILRCVPISNHLYFYWYRQILGQKVEFLVSFYNNEISEKSEIFDDQFSVERPDGSNFTLKIRSTKLEDSAMYFCASSDIGTVQETQYFGPGTRLLVL.

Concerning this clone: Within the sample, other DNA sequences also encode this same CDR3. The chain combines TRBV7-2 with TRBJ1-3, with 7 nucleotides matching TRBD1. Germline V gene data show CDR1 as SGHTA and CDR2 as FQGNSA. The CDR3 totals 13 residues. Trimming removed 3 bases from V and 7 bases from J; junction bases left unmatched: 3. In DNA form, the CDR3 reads TGTGCCAGCAGCTTGTCAGGGGGGAACACCATATATTTT. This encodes CASSLSGGNTIYF.

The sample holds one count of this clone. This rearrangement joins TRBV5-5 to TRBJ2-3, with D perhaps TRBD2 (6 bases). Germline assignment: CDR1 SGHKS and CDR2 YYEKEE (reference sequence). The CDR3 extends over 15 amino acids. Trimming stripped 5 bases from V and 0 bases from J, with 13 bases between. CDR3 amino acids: CASSYTSLSTDTQYF. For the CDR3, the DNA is TGTGCCAGCAGTTACACTAGCCTAAGCACAGATACGCAGTATTTT.

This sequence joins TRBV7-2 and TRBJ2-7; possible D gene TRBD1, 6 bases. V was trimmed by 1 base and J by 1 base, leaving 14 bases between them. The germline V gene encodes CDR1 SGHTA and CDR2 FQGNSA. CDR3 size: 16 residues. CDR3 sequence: CASSLGTAQQSYEQYF. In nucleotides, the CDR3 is TGTGCCAGCAGCTTAGGGACAGCCCAACAGTCCTACGAGCAGTACTTC.

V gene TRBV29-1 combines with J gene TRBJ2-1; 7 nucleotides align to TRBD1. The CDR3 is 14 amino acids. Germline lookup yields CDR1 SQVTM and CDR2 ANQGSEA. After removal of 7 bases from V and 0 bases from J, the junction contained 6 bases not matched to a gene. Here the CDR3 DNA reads TGCAGCGCCGCCGGGACAGCCTCCTACAATGAGCAGTTCTTC. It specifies CSAAGTASYNEQFF.

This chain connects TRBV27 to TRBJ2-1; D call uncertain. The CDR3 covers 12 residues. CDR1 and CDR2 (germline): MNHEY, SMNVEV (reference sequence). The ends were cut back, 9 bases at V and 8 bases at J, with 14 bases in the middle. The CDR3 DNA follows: TGTGCCAGTTCTCCTTCTATGGATGAGCAGTTCTTC. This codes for CASSPSMDEQFF.

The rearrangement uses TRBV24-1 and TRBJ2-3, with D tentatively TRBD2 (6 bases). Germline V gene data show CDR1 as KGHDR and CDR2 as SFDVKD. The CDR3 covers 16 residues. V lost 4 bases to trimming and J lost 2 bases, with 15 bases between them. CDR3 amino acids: CATSDLGGGTTDTQYF. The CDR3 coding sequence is TGTGCCACCAGTGACCTCGGGGGTGGGACCACAGATACGCAGTATTTT.

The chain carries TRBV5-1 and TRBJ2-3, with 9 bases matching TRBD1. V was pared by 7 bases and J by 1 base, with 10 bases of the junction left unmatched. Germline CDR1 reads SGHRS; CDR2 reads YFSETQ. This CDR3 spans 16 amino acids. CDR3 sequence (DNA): TGCGCCAGCGGACTACAGGGGGCTCTTGGCACAGATACGCAGTATTTT. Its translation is CASGLQGALGTDTQYF.